The clone carrying this T cell receptor (beta chain) was counted only a few times. V lost 4 bases, J lost 5 bases, and 6 bases stayed unmatched. This CDR3 spans 14 amino acids. From germline, CDR1 is MDHEN and CDR2 SYDVKM. Produced via immunoSEQ multiplex PCR; TCRdb's table is partial and in-frame only. The sample consists of approximately 74,000 clones, around 91% of them appearing once. The data were obtained in a study of OX40 agonist ivuxolimab in advanced cancers. The specimen comprised CD4+ or CD8+ T cells sorted from blood, sampled in a trial of the OX40 agonist ivuxolimab. The rearrangement uses TRBV28 and TRBJ1-1; 8 bases align to TRBD1. The sequence was collected from an adult with an advanced solid tumor such as melanoma, head and neck, liver or kidney cancer. Here the CDR3 reads CASSSTGGRTEAFF. The DNA of the CDR3 is TGTGCCAGCAGTTCCACAGGGGGTCGAACTGAAGCTTTCTTT.